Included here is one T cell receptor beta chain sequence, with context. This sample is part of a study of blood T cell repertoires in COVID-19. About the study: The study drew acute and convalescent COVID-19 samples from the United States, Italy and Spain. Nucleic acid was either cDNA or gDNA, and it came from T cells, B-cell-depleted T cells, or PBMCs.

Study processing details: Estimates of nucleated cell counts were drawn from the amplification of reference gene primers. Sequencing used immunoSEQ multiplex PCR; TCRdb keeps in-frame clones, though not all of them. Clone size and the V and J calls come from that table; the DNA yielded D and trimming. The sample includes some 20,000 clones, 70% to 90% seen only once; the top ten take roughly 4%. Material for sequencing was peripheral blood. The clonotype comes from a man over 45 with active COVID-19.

CDR3 in amino acids: CAWRRDRGAYGYTF. Written as DNA, the CDR3 is TGTGCCTGGAGACGTGACAGGGGGGCCTATGGCTACACCTTC. The gene calls are TRBV30 and TRBJ1-2; 9 positions match TRBD1. Germline CDR1 GTSNPN, CDR2 SVGIG (reference sequence). V was pared by 3 bases and J by 4 bases, with 6 bases of the junction left unmatched. The CDR3 is made up of 14 amino acids.